One sample yielded the 27 T cell receptor beta chains listed below, sequenced in a study of low-dose radiotherapy and immunotherapy resistance in tumors. Alpha and beta chains were covered, as first-strand cDNA relied on TRAV- and TRBV-specific primers. The authors ran 20 PCR cycles to amplify TCRs with a constant-region primer and V-primer adapter. TCRdb passed the reads through MiXCR, listing each CDR3 protein once. Of over 65,000 distinct CDR3 sequences listed, 18% are singletons. Noted time point: before trial treatment. Specimen: PBMCs, collected before treatment. These receptors all come from a male donor with prostate cancer.

With regard to this clonotype: One base separates it from a far larger clone, so it is likely a read error. The rearrangement joins TRBV12-3 or TRBV12-4 to TRBJ2-1; 8 bases are shared with TRBD2. The V gene end was trimmed by 2 bases and the J gene end by 10 bases; junction bases not matched to a gene: 13. CDR3 length: 16 amino acids. DNA of the CDR3: TGTGCCAGCAGTTTAAATATAGCGGGGCGCTCCTACGAGCAGTTCTTC. Encoded protein: CASSLNIAGRSYEQFF.

This clonotype was seen at least ten times. The rearrangement uses TRBV20-1 and TRBJ2-7, with 8 bases identical to TRBD1. Germline V lookup: CDR1 DFQATT, CDR2 SNEGSKA (reference sequence). V shed 3 bases and J 3 bases; nucleotides not matched to a gene: 7. There are 14 residues in the CDR3. The CDR3 DNA is TGCAGTGCTAGGACCGGGACAGGAAACTACGAGCAGTACTTC. This sequence encodes CSARTGTGNYEQYF.

Concerning this clonotype itself: Being one base from a much bigger clone, this may be a read error. This chain joins TRBV20-1 and TRBJ2-7; TRBD2 aligns across 7 bases. This CDR3 is 14 amino acids long. The germline CDR1 and CDR2 sequences are DFQATT and SNEGSKA (reference sequence). The ends lost 5 bases at V and 7 bases at J; junction bases unmatched: 14. The CDR3 sequence is CSARSGETYNEQYF. CDR3 in DNA: TGCAGTGCTCGGAGCGGGGAGACCTACAATGAGCAGTACTTC.

This clonotype was picked up many times. For the CDR3, the DNA is TGTGCCAGCAGCTTTGACAGGTCCCATGAGCAGTTCTTC. This sequence encodes CASSFDRSHEQFF. The gene calls are TRBV7-2 and TRBJ2-1; weak D call: TRBD1 (6 bases). Trimming pared 3 bases from V and 8 bases from J, leaving 11 bases between. This CDR3 region has 13 residues. Germline-derived CDR1 and CDR2 are SGHTA and FQGNSA.

This clonotype was observed at least ten times. V usage is TRBV5-8 and J usage is TRBJ1-4; 8 bases align to TRBD1. V lost 4 bases to trimming and J lost 6 bases; unmatched junction nucleotides: 11. Germline CDR1 reads SGHTS; CDR2 reads YDEGEE. The CDR3 has 16 residues. The CDR3 DNA reads as TGTGCCAGCAGCCCCGTCGACAGGGGACCTTATGAAAAACTGTTTTTT. Translated, it gives CASSPVDRGPYEKLFF.

The rearrangement links TRBV9 to TRBJ1-3; 7 positions match TRBD1. V was clipped by 0 bases and J by 0 bases; unmatched bases: 6. The CDR3 contains 17 residues. Germline values: CDR1 SGDLS, CDR2 YYNGEE. The CDR3 DNA follows: TGTGCCAGCAGCGTAGCTCCCGGGACAGCCTCTGGAAACACCATATATTTT. Its protein product is CASSVAPGTASGNTIYF.

This clonotype was found many times. The gene calls are TRBV10-2 and TRBJ2-1; TRBD2 agrees at 7 bases. CDR1 and CDR2 from the germline V gene are WSHSY and SAAADI. CDR3 length equals 16 residues. Germline trimming cut 0 bases from V and 6 bases from J; bases unmatched to any gene: 8. The CDR3 coding sequence is TGCGCCAGCAGTGAGTCGCCGGGACTAAACAGCAATGAGCAGTTCTTC. This encodes CASSESPGLNSNEQFF.

This clonotype was detected ten times or more. The chain uses TRBV3-1 and TRBJ1-5; possible D gene TRBD1, 5 bases. The V end was cut by 3 bases, the J end by 5 bases, with 5 bases between. The CDR3 spans 12 residues. Germline loops: CDR1 LGHDT, CDR2 YNNKEL (reference sequence). The CDR3 nucleotides are TGTGCCAGCAGCCAGGGGGATCAGCCCCAGCATTTT. This sequence encodes CASSQGDQPQHF.

This clonotype was observed many times. V and J are TRBV11-3 and TRBJ1-5; D gene unclear. Trimming removed 4 bases from V and 1 base from J, with 17 bases in between. The germline gives CDR1 SGHNT, CDR2 YENEEA. This CDR3 region has 17 residues. The CDR3 DNA sequence: TGTGCCAGCAGCTCGGATTCCAGGACTGACAGCAATCAGCCCCAGCATTTT. It translates to CASSSDSRTDSNQPQHF.

This clonotype was counted ten times or more. The chain joins TRBV7-8 to TRBJ2-2; D gene unclear. Germline loops: CDR1 SGHVS, CDR2 FQNEAQ. This CDR3 comprises 16 residues. V lost 5 bases, J lost 0 bases, and 13 bases lay in between. The CDR3 loop is CASSPPRGANTGELFF. CDR3 sequence (DNA): TGTGCCAGCAGCCCGCCTCGTGGGGCGAACACCGGGGAGCTGTTTTTT.

This clonotype was observed many times. The V and J genes are TRBV5-1 and TRBJ2-1; 9 positions agree with TRBD2. This CDR3 is built from 15 residues. Germline assignment: CDR1 SGHRS and CDR2 YFSETQ. V lost 3 bases and J lost 6; bases outside the gene matches: 7. CDR3 coding DNA: TGCGCCAGCAGCTACCTAGCGGGGAAGGGCAATGAGCAGTTCTTC. It specifies CASSYLAGKGNEQFF.

The chain uses TRBV2 and TRBJ2-5, with 9 bases aligning to TRBD2. Looked up from germline, CDR1 is SNHLY and CDR2 is FYNNEI. The V and J ends lost 2 bases and 3 bases, in that order; junction bases with no gene match: 1. The CDR3 covers 14 residues. CDR3 coding DNA: TGTGCCAGCAGTGAACTAGCGGGGAAAGAGACCCAGTACTTC. Translating it yields CASSELAGKETQYF.

Points on this clonotype: A read error is likely here: a far larger clone is one base away. This chain connects TRBV14 to TRBJ2-1; maybe TRBD2 (5 bases). The CDR3 has 15 residues. The germline CDR1 and CDR2 sequences are SGHDN and FVKESK. V gave up 2 bases and J gave up 10 bases, with 18 bases separating them. In DNA, the CDR3 is TGTGCCAGCAGCCAACGCACGGGAAATTCCTACGAGCAGTTCTTC. It codes for CASSQRTGNSYEQFF.

This clonotype was counted only a few times. This chain links TRBV5-1 with TRBJ2-7, with D tentatively TRBD2 (5 bases). V lost 0 bases to trimming and J lost 0 bases, with 13 bases between them. This CDR3 is built from 16 residues. From germline, CDR1 is SGHRS and CDR2 YFSETQ. The CDR3 sequence: CASSLDSRVSSYEQYF. In DNA, the CDR3 is TGCGCCAGCAGCTTGGACTCGAGGGTTAGCTCCTACGAGCAGTACTTC.

The rearrangement uses TRBV20-1 and TRBJ1-1; D perhaps matches TRBD1 (6 bases). The V and J ends lost 2 bases and 4 bases respectively, with 14 bases between them. CDR1 is DFQATT and CDR2 is SNEGSKA in the germline V gene (reference sequence). The CDR3 runs 14 residues. The CDR3 loop is CSARRGGLGTEAFF. The DNA for the CDR3 is TGCAGTGCTAGACGAGGGGGATTGGGCACTGAAGCTTTCTTT.

In this sample, this clonotype turned up many times. The rearrangement uses TRBV19 and TRBJ1-2, with D uncertain. Per the germline V gene, CDR1 is LNHDA and CDR2 is SQIVND (reference sequence). The CDR3 loop spans 15 amino acids. Trimming took 0 bases from V and 3 from J, leaving 11 bases between them. In DNA form, the CDR3 reads TGTGCCAGTAGTATAGATGCCGAAGGCGACTATGGCTACACCTTC. The encoded protein is CASSIDAEGDYGYTF.

This clonotype was seen ten or more times. This chain connects TRBV20-1 to TRBJ2-2; TRBD1 aligns across 9 bases. Germline V lookup: CDR1 DFQATT, CDR2 SNEGSKA (reference sequence). CDR3 length equals 13 residues. V shed 6 bases and J 8 bases; nucleotides not matched to a gene: 7. The CDR3 coding sequence is TGCAGTGCGAAACAGGGGGCCGGTGGGGAGCTGTTTTTT. Encoded protein: CSAKQGAGGELFF.

This clonotype was seen at least ten times. CDR3 loop: CSATQRGGLGNEQFF. The DNA of the CDR3 is TGCAGTGCTACACAGCGGGGGGGCCTTGGGAATGAGCAGTTCTTC. The chain recombines TRBV20-1 with TRBJ2-1; 10 positions agree with TRBD2. The CDR3 is made up of 15 amino acids. V gave up 4 bases and J gave up 7 bases; unmatched junction bases: 10. Looked up from germline, CDR1 is DFQATT and CDR2 is SNEGSKA (reference sequence).

This clonotype has ten or more counts. At one end the junction does not follow the germline gene, possibly because of a read error. The chain joins TRBV5-4 to TRBJ2-2, with D unresolved. The V gene's germline CDR1 is SGHNT and CDR2 YYREEE (reference sequence). The CDR3 extends over 13 amino acids. CDR3 coding DNA: TGCGCCAGCAGCTTGTTGCTCACCGGGGAGCTGTTTTTT. This translates into CASSLLLTGELFF.

This clonotype was counted many times. V gene TRBV20-1 combines with J gene TRBJ2-5; a possible D gene is TRBD2 (6 bases). CDR3 length: 16 residues. Germline CDR1 and CDR2: DFQATT and SNEGSKA (reference sequence). V shed 3 bases and J shed 1 base, with 18 bases lying between them. This CDR3 is CSARDARLGLQETQYF. As DNA, the CDR3 is TGCAGTGCTAGGGACGCCCGACTAGGCCTCCAAGAGACCCAGTACTTC.

This clonotype was picked up many times. The rearrangement links TRBV30 to TRBJ2-7, with 9 bases identical to TRBD1. CDR3 size: 15 residues. Trimming cost V 4 bases and J 0 bases; bases outside gene matches: 7. Germline V lookup: CDR1 GTSNPN, CDR2 SVGIG (reference sequence). As DNA, the CDR3 is TGTGCCTGGAACCTCGGGACAGGGACCTCCTACGAGCAGTACTTC. This gives the protein CAWNLGTGTSYEQYF.

This clonotype was found a few times. CDR3 residues: CASSEPASNQPQHF. CDR3 DNA sequence: TGTGCCAGCAGTGAACCCGCTAGCAATCAGCCCCAGCATTTT. The V and J genes are TRBV6-1 and TRBJ1-5; no clear D. V was trimmed by 2 bases and J by 0 bases, leaving 5 bases between them. The CDR3 has 14 amino acids. Germline V gene lookup returns CDR1 MNHNS and CDR2 SASEGT.

The chain combines TRBV7-2 with TRBJ2-2, with 7 bases matching TRBD1. The CDR3 totals 16 residues. Unmatched junction bases numbered 11, after V lost 5 bases and J lost 5 bases. The germline CDR1 and CDR2 sequences are SGHTA and FQGNSA. CDR3 loop: CASSRGWDRGTGELFF. The CDR3 nucleotides read TGTGCCAGCAGCCGGGGCTGGGACAGAGGGACCGGGGAGCTGTTTTTT.

This clonotype has just a few counts. This may be a read error, as it is one base from a much larger clone. The chain employs TRBV19 and TRBJ1-1, with unresolved D. The length of the CDR3 is 16 residues. V was clipped by 7 bases and J by 4 bases, with 22 bases between them. The germline V gene encodes CDR1 LNHDA and CDR2 SQIVND (reference sequence). The CDR3 loop is CASTLVGKGGGTEAFF. The CDR3 nucleotides read TGTGCCAGTACGTTGGTGGGGAAGGGCGGTGGCACTGAAGCTTTCTTT.

This clonotype was picked up many times. This chain joins TRBV18 and TRBJ1-6; D is unclear. This CDR3 region has 17 residues. V was shortened by 6 bases and J by 5 bases, with 20 bases between the two germline ends. CDR1 and CDR2 (germline): KGHSH, LQKENI. CDR3 nucleotide sequence: TGTGCCAGCTCCCTACGAGAGATCAATGATGATAATTCACCCCTCCACTTT. The encoded protein is CASSLREINDDNSPLHF.

This clonotype was counted at least ten times. The V and J genes are TRBV11-2 and TRBJ2-7; TRBD2 aligns across 12 bases. Germline-derived CDR1 and CDR2 are SGHAT and FQNNGV. Trimming removed 4 bases from V and 7 bases from J; junction bases left unmatched: 14. The CDR3 contains 17 residues. The CDR3 nucleotides are TGTGCCAGCAGCTCAACCCGGTGGACTAGCGGGGCGGGGGAGCAGTACTTC. Its protein product is CASSSTRWTSGAGEQYF.

This clonotype was picked up many times. The chain carries TRBV20-1 and TRBJ1-4, with 11 nucleotides matching TRBD1. From germline, CDR1 is DFQATT and CDR2 SNEGSKA (reference sequence). With 4 bases clipped from V and 11 bases from J, the junction kept 6 bases outside the gene matches. This CDR3 is 13 amino acids long. The CDR3 DNA sequence: TGCAGTGCTAACGGACAGGGGGCCGTTAAACTGTTTTTT. Protein: CSANGQGAVKLFF.